Below, 22 T cell receptor beta chains from the same sample are listed, as sequenced in a study of T cells expressing NK-cell markers. TCRdb re-analyzed the 5' RACE reads; it lists each CDR3 protein once, without DNA. This table holds some 120,000 distinct CDR3 sequences. Sequencing was performed on blood T cells: a sorted CD56 or NKG2C T cell subset, CD4+ or CD8+ T cells, or bulk PBMC T cells (not recorded which). All receptors derive from a woman aged 18 to 69 in good health.

V gene TRBV5-6 combines with J gene TRBJ2-5; checking the TCRdb D call of TRBD2 is not possible without DNA. There are 14 residues in the CDR3. Germline CDR1 reads SGHDT; CDR2 reads YYEEEE. The CDR3 protein is CASSLDAGQETQYF. Combining the CDR3 with reference TRBV5-6 and TRBJ2-5 gives the whole variable domain DAGVTQSPTHLIKTRGQQVTLRCSPKSGHDTVSWYQQALGQGPQFIFQYYEEEERQRGNFPDRFSGHQFPNYSSELNVNALLLGDSALYLCASSLDAGQETQYFGPGTRLLVL.

The genes are TRBV28 and TRBJ2-1; the TCRdb D gene call, TRBD1, has no DNA to confirm it. There are 13 residues in the CDR3. CDR1 and CDR2 from the germline V gene are MDHEN and SYDVKM. CDR3 sequence: CASYSGVYNEQFF. Filled out from reference TRBV28 and TRBJ2-1, the complete variable domain reads DVKVTQSSRYLVKRTGEKVFLECVQDMDHENMFWYRQDPGLGLRLIYFSYDVKMKEKGDIPEGYSVSREKKERFSLILESASTNQTSMYLCASYSGVYNEQFFGPGTRLTVL.

The rearrangement uses TRBV12-3 or TRBV12-4 and TRBJ1-1; TCRdb reports TRBD1, a call that lacks DNA to check it against. This CDR3 has 13 amino acids. The CDR3 protein is CASWDRMNTEAFF.

The genes are TRBV19 and TRBJ1-1. The CDR3 runs to 12 residues. Germline V CDR1 and CDR2: LNHDA, SQIVND (reference sequence). CDR3 loop: CASSIPNTEAFF.

The V and J genes are TRBV6-5 and TRBJ1-1; the D call from TCRdb, TRBD1, cannot be confirmed without DNA. This CDR3 is built from 14 residues. CDR1 and CDR2 from the germline V gene are MNHEY and SVGAGI. The CDR3 sequence is CASSYGTGGAEAFF.

The gene calls are TRBV29-1 and TRBJ2-2. Germline CDR1 and CDR2: SQVTM and ANQGSEA. The CDR3 has 13 amino acids. The CDR3 reads CSVQTPNTGELFF.

The chain links TRBV7-2 to TRBJ2-7; checking the TCRdb D call of TRBD1 is not possible without DNA. The CDR3 is made up of 14 amino acids. In germline, CDR1 is SGHTA, CDR2 FQGNSA. This chain's CDR3 is CASSLDGTSYEQYF.

The V and J genes are TRBV20-1 and TRBJ2-7; absent DNA, TCRdb's TRBD1 call cannot be checked. CDR1 DFQATT and CDR2 SNEGSKA come from the germline V gene (reference sequence). This CDR3 contains 17 residues. The CDR3: CSARGAFLGGAGYEQYF.

V usage is TRBV5-6 and J usage is TRBJ2-2. Germline CDR1 reads SGHDT; CDR2 reads YYEEEE. The CDR3 runs 14 residues. The CDR3 protein is CASSFSDHTGELFF.

The chain uses TRBV19 and TRBJ1-5; TCRdb calls TRBD1, which cannot be checked without DNA. The CDR3 has 13 residues. From germline, CDR1 is LNHDA and CDR2 SQIVND (reference sequence). The CDR3 protein is CASTESGGRPQHF. The full variable domain, its missing parts supplied by reference TRBV19 and TRBJ1-5, is DGGITQSPKYLFRKEGQNVTLSCEQNLNHDAMYWYRQDPGQGLRLIYYSQIVNDFQKGDIAEGYSVSREKKESFPLTVTSAQKNPTAFYLCASTESGGRPQHFGDGTRLSIL.

The chain is built from TRBV7-6 and TRBJ1-2; TCRdb indicates TRBD1, and absent DNA this call remains unverified. This CDR3 is built from 15 residues. Looked up from germline, CDR1 is SGHVS and CDR2 is FNYEAQ. Here the CDR3 reads CASSLQTGGFYGYTF.

This chain links TRBV15 with TRBJ1-1. This CDR3 spans 13 amino acids. Looked up from germline, CDR1 is LNHNV and CDR2 is YYDKDF (reference sequence). CDR3 in amino acids: CATSTVAGTEAFF.

The chain joins TRBV4-3 to TRBJ2-1; the D call from TCRdb, TRBD2, cannot be confirmed without DNA. The germline CDR1 and CDR2 sequences are LGHNA and YSLEER. This CDR3 comprises 17 residues. The CDR3 sequence: CASSHHSGGAFYNEQFF.

This chain links TRBV6-1 with TRBJ2-1. This CDR3 is 11 amino acids long. Germline V CDR1 and CDR2: MNHNS, SASEGT. CDR3 residues: CASSESTEQFF.

The chain has TRBV6-4 and TRBJ2-1; there is no DNA to check the TCRdb D call of TRBD2. Germline values: CDR1 MRHNA, CDR2 SNTAGT. The CDR3 is made up of 15 amino acids. The chain's CDR3 is CASSGTSGGADEQFF.

V is TRBV11-2 and J is TRBJ2-7; TCRdb's D gene call, TRBD1, goes unchecked for lack of DNA. Germline V gene lookup returns CDR1 SGHAT and CDR2 FQNNGV. CDR3 size: 16 residues. CDR3 region: CASSLARTGPTGEQYF.

This chain links TRBV6-5 with TRBJ2-3; TCRdb lists TRBD1, though no DNA is available to test this call. CDR3 length: 15 residues. CDR1 MNHEY and CDR2 SVGAGI come from the germline V gene. This CDR3 is CASSYPGASTDTQYF.

The chain has TRBV6-2 or TRBV6-3 and TRBJ2-5; checking the TCRdb D call of TRBD1 is not possible without DNA. Germline CDR1 and CDR2: MNHEY and SVGEGT. The CDR3 is made up of 14 amino acids. The CDR3 protein is CASSPSGAQETQYF.

The chain joins TRBV7-2 to TRBJ1-2. The CDR3 totals 11 residues. Germline-derived CDR1 and CDR2 are SGHTA and FQGNSA. The CDR3 loop reads CASSLGFGYTF.

The chain employs TRBV12-3 or TRBV12-4 and TRBJ2-3; the D call of TRBD2 rests on TCRdb alone, since no DNA is present to check it. The length of the CDR3 is 15 residues. This CDR3 is CASSRSGSSTDTQYF.

The chain is built from TRBV7-3 and TRBJ1-2; TCRdb designates TRBD1, a call that cannot be tested without DNA. This CDR3 is built from 16 residues. Germline CDR1 SGHTA, CDR2 FQGTGA. This CDR3 reads CASPRFLRGTNYGYTF.

V and J are TRBV6-5 and TRBJ2-1; the D call of TRBD1 rests on TCRdb alone, since no DNA is present to check it. This CDR3 is built from 14 residues. Germline assignment: CDR1 MNHEY and CDR2 SVGAGI. The CDR3 loop reads CASSSAPSYNEQFF.